The 15 T cell receptor beta chains in this list originate from one sample, sequenced in a study of OX40 agonist ivuxolimab in advanced cancers. Using immunoSEQ multiplex PCR, the repertoire was profiled, and TCRdb retains in-frame clones only, with some absent. The sample lists 75,000 to 100,000 clones, about 91% seen once, with around 0.32% in the top ten. Specimen: CD4+ or CD8+ T cells sorted from blood, collected in a trial of the OX40 agonist ivuxolimab. These receptors all come from an adult with an advanced solid tumor such as melanoma, head and neck, liver or kidney cancer.

CDR3 bases: TGTGCCAGCTCACCATCGACATCGTTCTACGAGCAGTACTTC. This encodes CASSPSTSFYEQYF. This chain links TRBV18 with TRBJ2-7; D gene ambiguous. V lost 2 bases and J lost 3, with 11 bases in between. Germline assignment: CDR1 KGHSH and CDR2 LQKENI. The CDR3 is 14 residues long.

This chain uses TRBV4-2 with TRBJ1-2; TRBD1 is a possible D gene (5 bases). CDR1 is LGHNA and CDR2 is YNFKEQ in the germline V gene. The CDR3 has 16 amino acids. Trimming removed 0 bases from V and 6 bases from J, with 17 bases in between. The CDR3 sequence: CASSQEGAGRRHGYTF. The CDR3, as DNA: TGTGCCAGCAGCCAAGAAGGGGCAGGGCGTAGACATGGCTACACCTTC.

The chain has TRBV7-3 and TRBJ2-2, with 12 bases identical to TRBD2. The CDR3 loop spans 16 amino acids. With 7 bases clipped from V and 6 bases from J, the junction kept 9 bases outside the gene matches. CDR1 and CDR2 from the germline V gene are SGHTA and FQGTGA. In DNA form, the CDR3 reads TGTGCCAGCACTAGCGGGAGGGCGGCGTCACCCGGGGAGCTGTTTTTT. This sequence encodes CASTSGRAASPGELFF.

The chain recombines TRBV19 with TRBJ2-5; D is ambiguous. The CDR3 covers 13 residues. Germline V gene sequence: CDR1 LNHDA, CDR2 SQIVND (reference sequence). V was shortened by 3 bases and J by 4 bases, with 9 bases between the two germline ends. As DNA, the CDR3 is TGTGCCAGTAGTATGACCCGAGGAGAGACCCAGTACTTC. This sequence encodes CASSMTRGETQYF.

This clone was recorded a few times. V usage is TRBV7-2 and J usage is TRBJ2-1; tentatively, D is TRBD2 (6 bases). V lost 1 base to trimming and J lost 3 bases, with 13 bases between them. This CDR3 comprises 16 residues. Per germline, CDR1 SGHTA and CDR2 FQGNSA. The chain's CDR3 is CASSLVGTGLYNEQFF. The CDR3 nucleotides are TGTGCCAGCAGCTTAGTAGGGACTGGCCTCTACAATGAGCAGTTCTTC.

This clone showed up just a few times. The V call is TRBV5-1, the J call TRBJ2-7; 10 nucleotides align to TRBD2. V gave up 2 bases and J gave up 2 bases; unmatched junction bases: 7. Germline CDR1 reads SGHRS; CDR2 reads YFSETQ. The CDR3 is 16 amino acids. Here the CDR3 reads CASSFREAGGPYEQYF. The CDR3, as DNA: TGCGCCAGCAGCTTTAGGGAAGCGGGAGGGCCCTACGAGCAGTACTTC.

V usage is TRBV5-6 and J usage is TRBJ2-7; 14 bases are shared with TRBD2. The CDR3 consists of 15 residues. The germline gives CDR1 SGHDT, CDR2 YYEEEE. V dropped 4 bases and J dropped 2; count of bases not matched to a gene: 2. As DNA, the CDR3 is TGTGCCAGCAGCCCGGGACTAGCGGGGGCCTACGAGCAGTACTTC. Its translation: CASSPGLAGAYEQYF. The full variable domain, in which reference TRBV5-6 and TRBJ2-7 provide the parts outside the CDR3, is DAGVTQSPTHLIKTRGQQVTLRCSPKSGHDTVSWYQQALGQGPQFIFQYYEEEERQRGNFPDRFSGHQFPNYSSELNVNALLLGDSALYLCASSPGLAGAYEQYFGPGTRLTVT.

This chain connects TRBV28 to TRBJ2-1; D is undetermined. The germline gives CDR1 MDHEN, CDR2 SYDVKM. The length of the CDR3 is 12 residues. V lost 7 bases to trimming and J lost 5 bases, with 9 bases between them. CDR3 protein: CASIRRDNEQFF. The CDR3 region has the DNA TGTGCCAGCATTCGTAGGGACAATGAGCAGTTCTTC.

The chain employs TRBV9 and TRBJ1-4; the match to TRBD1 covers 8 bases. This CDR3 region has 15 residues. Germline assignment: CDR1 SGDLS and CDR2 YYNGEE. V trimming: 4 bases; J trimming: 8 bases; junction bases outside the gene matches: 10. The CDR3 is CASSRDRGSREKLFF. As DNA, the CDR3 is TGTGCCAGCAGCCGAGACAGGGGCTCTCGAGAAAAACTGTTTTTT.

The V gene is TRBV6-5, the J gene TRBJ2-7, with TRBD1 matching 8 bases. The ends lost 0 bases at V and 6 bases at J; junction bases unmatched: 7. CDR1 MNHEY and CDR2 SVGAGI come from the germline V gene. The CDR3 runs 15 residues. The CDR3 region has the DNA TGTGCCAGCAGTTACTCCGACAGGGGCAGGTCCGAGCAGTACTTC. It translates to CASSYSDRGRSEQYF.

This clone is a singleton in its sample. The chain carries TRBV11-2 and TRBJ2-1; 10 bases are shared with TRBD2. The length of the CDR3 is 15 residues. CDR1 and CDR2 from the germline V gene are SGHAT and FQNNGV. The trim removed 1 base at V and 8 bases at J, leaving 5 bases unmatched. The CDR3 is CASSLVASGSYEQFF. In nucleotides, the CDR3 is TGTGCCAGCAGCTTAGTCGCTAGCGGGAGCTATGAGCAGTTCTTC.

The V gene is TRBV18, the J gene TRBJ2-7, with D perhaps given as TRBD1 or TRBD2 (5 bases each). Trimming took 3 bases from V and 6 from J, leaving 12 bases between them. There are 13 residues in the CDR3. The germline gives CDR1 KGHSH, CDR2 LQKENI. The CDR3 protein is CASSPGPLGEQYF. The CDR3 bases are TGTGCCAGCTCACCGGGACCTCTTGGCGAGCAGTACTTC.

The chain couples TRBV9 to TRBJ2-1, with TRBD2 identical over 7 bases. Germline CDR1 SGDLS, CDR2 YYNGEE. Germline trimming cut 0 bases from V and 3 bases from J; bases unmatched to any gene: 6. The CDR3 consists of 16 residues. The CDR3 reads CASSVGEGGFYNEQFF. CDR3 nucleotides: TGTGCCAGCAGCGTAGGGGAGGGAGGGTTCTACAATGAGCAGTTCTTC.

This clone was seen just once. V and J are TRBV6-5 and TRBJ2-3; weak D call: TRBD2 (6 bases). The CDR3 runs 15 residues. The V end lost 6 bases, the J end lost 1 base, and 14 bases lay between the germline ends. Germline-derived CDR1 and CDR2 are MNHEY and SVGAGI. The CDR3, as DNA: TGTGCCAGCAGCCCCCTCGAGCGGGGCACAGATACGCAGTATTTT. This codes for CASSPLERGTDTQYF.

V and J are TRBV7-3 and TRBJ2-2; no clear D. This CDR3 is built from 15 residues. The ends were cut back, 2 bases at V and 0 bases at J, with 7 bases in the middle. Germline CDR1 and CDR2: SGHTA and FQGTGA. For the CDR3, the DNA is TGTGCCAGCAGCTTATACGGACCGAACACCGGGGAGCTGTTTTTT. It encodes CASSLYGPNTGELFF.